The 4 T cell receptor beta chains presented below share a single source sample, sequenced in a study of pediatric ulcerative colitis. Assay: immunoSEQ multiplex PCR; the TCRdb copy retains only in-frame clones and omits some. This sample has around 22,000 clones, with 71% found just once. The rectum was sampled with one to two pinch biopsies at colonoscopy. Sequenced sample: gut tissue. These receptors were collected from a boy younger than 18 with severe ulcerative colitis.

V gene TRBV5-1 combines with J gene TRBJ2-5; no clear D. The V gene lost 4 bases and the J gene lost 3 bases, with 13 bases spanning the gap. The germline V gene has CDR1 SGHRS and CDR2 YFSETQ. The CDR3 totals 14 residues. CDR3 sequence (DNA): TGCGCCAGCAGCCACGTAACACAAAAAGAGACCCAGTACTTC. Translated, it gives CASSHVTQKETQYF.

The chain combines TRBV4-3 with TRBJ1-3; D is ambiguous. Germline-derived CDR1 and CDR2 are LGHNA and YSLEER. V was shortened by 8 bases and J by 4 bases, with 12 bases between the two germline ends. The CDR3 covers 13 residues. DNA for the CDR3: TGCGCCAGCGGCAAAAATGGGGGAAACACCATATATTTT. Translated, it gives CASGKNGGNTIYF.

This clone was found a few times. The CDR3 region is CAWSPGSGNQPQHF. CDR3 nucleotide sequence: TGTGCCTGGAGTCCGGGATCAGGGAATCAGCCCCAGCATTTT. V usage is TRBV30 and J usage is TRBJ1-5; D perhaps matches TRBD1 (5 bases). Germline V gives CDR1 GTSNPN, CDR2 SVGIG (reference sequence). This CDR3 is 14 amino acids long. Trimming stripped 2 bases from V and 4 bases from J, with 12 bases between.

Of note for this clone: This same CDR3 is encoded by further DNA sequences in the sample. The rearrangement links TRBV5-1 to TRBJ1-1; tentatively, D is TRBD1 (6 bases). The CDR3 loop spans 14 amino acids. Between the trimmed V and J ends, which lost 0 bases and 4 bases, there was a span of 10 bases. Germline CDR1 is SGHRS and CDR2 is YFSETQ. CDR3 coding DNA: TGCGCCAGCAGCTTGGCACAGGGAGGCACTGAAGCTTTCTTT. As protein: CASSLAQGGTEAFF.